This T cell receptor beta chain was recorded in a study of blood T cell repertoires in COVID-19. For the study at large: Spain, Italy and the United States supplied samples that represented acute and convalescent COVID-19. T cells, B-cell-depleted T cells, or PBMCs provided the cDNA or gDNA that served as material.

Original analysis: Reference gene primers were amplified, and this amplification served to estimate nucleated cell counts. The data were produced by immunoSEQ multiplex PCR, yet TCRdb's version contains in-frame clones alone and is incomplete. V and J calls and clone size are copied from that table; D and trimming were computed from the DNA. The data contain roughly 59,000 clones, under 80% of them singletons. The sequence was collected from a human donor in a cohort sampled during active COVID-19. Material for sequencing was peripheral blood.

The CDR3 nucleotides read TGTGCCAGCAGTAAGGAGGGCTATGGCTACACCTTC. Protein product: CASSKEGYGYTF. The chain links TRBV12-3 or TRBV12-4 to TRBJ1-2; D is undetermined. The CDR3 is 12 residues long. V was shortened by 5 bases and J by 4 bases, with 8 bases between the two germline ends.